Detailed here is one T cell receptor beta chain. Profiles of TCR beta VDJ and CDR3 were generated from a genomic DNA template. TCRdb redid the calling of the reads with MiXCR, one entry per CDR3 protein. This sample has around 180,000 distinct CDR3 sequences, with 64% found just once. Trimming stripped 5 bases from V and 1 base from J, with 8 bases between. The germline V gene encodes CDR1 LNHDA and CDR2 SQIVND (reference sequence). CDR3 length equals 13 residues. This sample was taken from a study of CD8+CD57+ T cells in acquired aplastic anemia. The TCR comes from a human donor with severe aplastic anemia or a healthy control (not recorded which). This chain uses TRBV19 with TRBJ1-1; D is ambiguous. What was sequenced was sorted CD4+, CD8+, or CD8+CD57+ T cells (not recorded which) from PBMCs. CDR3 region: CASSYTGNTEAFF. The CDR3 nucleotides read TGTGCCAGTAGTTATACCGGGAACACTGAAGCTTTCTTT.